Below, 18 T cell receptor beta chains from the same sample are listed, as sequenced in a study of CD8+CD57+ T cells in acquired aplastic anemia. Genomic DNA provided the template from which TCR beta VDJ and CDR3 profiles were obtained. TCRdb recomputed calls from the reads with MiXCR, one row per CDR3 protein. Of 400,000 to 450,000 distinct CDR3 sequences listed, around 72% are singletons. The sequencing input was sorted CD4+, CD8+, or CD8+CD57+ T cells (not recorded which) from PBMCs. The receptors derive from a human donor in good health, serving as a control.

Note on this clonotype: The junction and the germline gene differ at one end; a read error may be behind it. This sequence joins TRBV7-9 and TRBJ1-2, with 7 bases identical to TRBD1. Germline assignment: CDR1 SEHNR and CDR2 FQNEAQ (reference sequence). The CDR3 loop spans 14 amino acids. In DNA, the CDR3 is TGTGCCAGCAGCTTACGCCCGGGACAGAGGGGCTACAACTTC. It specifies CASSLRPGQRGYNF.

Of note for this clonotype: Germline is not matched at one junction end, which may reflect a read error. The J gene is TRBJ2-7, the V gene TRBV7-6; D unresolved. Germline CDR1 SGHVS, CDR2 FNYEAQ. The CDR3 totals 14 residues. This CDR3 is CASSLRARTSENSF. The CDR3 DNA follows: TGTGCCAGCAGCTTACGGGCAAGAACGTCTGAGAACAGTTTC. Supplemented by reference TRBV7-6 and TRBJ2-7, the full variable domain reads GAGVSQSPRYKVTKRGQDVALRCDPISGHVSLYWYRQALGQGPEFLTYFNYEAQQDKSGLPNDRFSAERPEGSISTLTIQRTEQRDSAMYRCASSLRARTSENSFGPGTRLTVT.

The V and J genes are TRBV30 and TRBJ1-6, with D unresolved. The germline V gene encodes CDR1 GTSNPN and CDR2 SVGIG (reference sequence). The CDR3 runs to 17 residues. V dropped 0 bases and J dropped 0 bases, with 12 bases sitting between them. The CDR3 DNA is TGTGCCTGGAGTGTAACCCAGGCTAGCTCCTATAATTCACCCCTCCACTTT. As protein: CAWSVTQASSYNSPLHF.

The rearrangement uses TRBV7-2 and TRBJ2-7; 11 bases are shared with TRBD1. Looked up from germline, CDR1 is SGHTA and CDR2 is FQGNSA. The CDR3 sequence is 14 residues long. V trimming: 5 bases; J trimming: 10 bases; junction bases outside the gene matches: 10. In DNA form, the CDR3 reads TGTGCCAGCAGCGGGACAGGGGGAATGTCCGATCAGTACTTC. It is translated as CASSGTGGMSDQYF. Full variable domain (outside the CDR3, taken from reference TRBV7-2 and TRBJ2-7): GAGVSQSPSNKVTEKGKDVELRCDPISGHTALYWYRQSLGQGLEFLIYFQGNSAPDKSGLPSDRFSAERTGGSVSTLTIQRTQQEDSAVYLCASSGTGGMSDQYFGPGTRLTVT.

The rearrangement uses TRBV5-1 and TRBJ2-3; TRBD1 agrees at 9 bases. Per germline, CDR1 SGHRS and CDR2 YFSETQ. V was clipped by 2 bases and J by 3 bases; unmatched bases: 7. This CDR3 has 16 amino acids. Here the CDR3 reads CASSFGYRGRTDTQYF. DNA for the CDR3: TGCGCCAGCAGCTTCGGGTACAGGGGGCGGACAGATACGCAGTATTTT.

This clonotype has a handful of counts. The chain employs TRBV20-1 and TRBJ2-5, with D perhaps TRBD1 (5 bases). Trimming removed 3 bases from V and 5 bases from J, with 10 bases in between. The germline V gene has CDR1 DFQATT and CDR2 SNEGSKA (reference sequence). CDR3 length equals 12 residues. CDR3 sequence (DNA): TGCAGTGCTAGGATGGCAGGGGAGACCCAGTACTTC. This gives the protein CSARMAGETQYF.

This clonotype was counted at least ten times. The chain recombines TRBV2 with TRBJ1-5; 10 bases agree with TRBD1. Germline V gene data show CDR1 as SNHLY and CDR2 as FYNNEI. This CDR3 has 14 amino acids. Losses at the gene ends were 7 bases for V and 4 bases for J; bases not matched to a gene: 4. In DNA, the CDR3 is TGTGCCAGCAACAAGGGACAGGGGAATCAGCCCCAGCATTTT. Its translation: CASNKGQGNQPQHF.

This clonotype was seen ten or more times. This sequence joins TRBV7-2 and TRBJ2-3; D is perhaps TRBD2 (6 bases). Trimming stripped 4 bases from V and 1 base from J, with 9 bases between. The CDR3 loop spans 14 amino acids. CDR1 SGHTA and CDR2 FQGNSA come from the germline V gene. CDR3 sequence (DNA): TGTGCCAGCAGCTCCGCTAGCGGCACAGATACGCAGTATTTT. Translation: CASSSASGTDTQYF.

The chain joins TRBV15 to TRBJ1-1; 8 bases agree with TRBD1. With 4 bases clipped from V and 4 bases from J, the junction kept 5 bases outside the gene matches. This CDR3 comprises 14 residues. In germline, CDR1 is LNHNV, CDR2 YYDKDF (reference sequence). CDR3 region: CATSKTGVGTEAFF. The CDR3 DNA reads TGTGCCACCAGCAAGACAGGGGTTGGCACTGAAGCTTTCTTT.

This clonotype was recorded a few times. This may arise from a read error, as a much more abundant clone is one base away. V usage is TRBV12-3 or TRBV12-4 and J usage is TRBJ2-7, with TRBD2 matching 7 bases. The CDR3 extends over 13 amino acids. The CDR3 DNA is TGTGCCGGCAGCGGTTCGGGAGGCTACGAGCAGTACTTC. Translating gives CAGSGSGGYEQYF.

The gene calls are TRBV9 and TRBJ1-5; D is ambiguous. The V end lost 5 bases, the J end lost 11 bases, and 23 bases lay between the germline ends. This CDR3 has 15 residues. Germline lookup yields CDR1 SGDLS and CDR2 YYNGEE. The CDR3 spells CASSDLTGRQETQHF. In nucleotides, the CDR3 is TGTGCCAGCAGTGACCTGACTGGAAGACAAGAGACCCAGCATTTT. Filled out from reference TRBV9 and TRBJ1-5, the complete variable domain reads DSGVTQTPKHLITATGQRVTLRCSPRSGDLSVYWYQQSLDQGLQFLIQYYNGEERAKGNILERFSAQQFPDLHSELNLSSLELGDSALYFCASSDLTGRQETQHFGDGTRLSIL.

This clonotype was recorded only once. CDR3 in DNA: TGTGCCAGCAGCTACCGTGTGACCGAGACCCAGCACTATTTT. Translating it yields CASSYRVTETQHYF. The chain is built from TRBV2 and TRBJ2-3; D not certain. This CDR3 is built from 14 residues. V shed 6 bases and J shed 15 bases, with 25 bases lying between them. Per the germline V gene, CDR1 is SNHLY and CDR2 is FYNNEI.

To note about this clonotype: The junction shows a germline mismatch at one end, possibly a read error. This chain links TRBV9 with TRBJ1-5; 7 nucleotides line up with TRBD1. The CDR3 runs to 15 residues. The germline CDR1 and CDR2 sequences are SGDLS and YYNGEE. CDR3 loop: CASSVQGGQNQPQHF. CDR3 nucleotide sequence: TGTGCCAGCAGCGTACAGGGGGGGCAAAATCAGCCGCAGCATTTT.

Details on this clonotype: Germline is not matched at one junction end, which may reflect a read error. The chain joins TRBV7-3 to TRBJ2-5, with a possible D match to TRBD1 (6 bases). From germline, CDR1 is SGHTA and CDR2 FQGTGA. The CDR3 runs 12 residues. DNA of the CDR3: TGTGCCAGCAGCCCTACGGACAGAATTCTATCCTTC. As protein: CASSPTDRILSF.

The chain recombines TRBV15 with TRBJ2-7; no clear D. V lost 5 bases to trimming and J lost 7 bases, with 15 bases between them. The CDR3 runs 13 residues. The germline V gene encodes CDR1 LNHNV and CDR2 YYDKDF (reference sequence). CDR3 protein: CATSVGPAEEQYF. As DNA, the CDR3 is TGTGCCACCAGCGTAGGACCGGCGGAAGAGCAGTACTTC.

This clonotype was counted a few times. The V call is TRBV7-2, the J call TRBJ1-5; D perhaps matches TRBD1 (5 bases). The CDR3 runs 16 residues. Looked up from germline, CDR1 is SGHTA and CDR2 is FQGNSA. Trimming pared 5 bases from V and 4 bases from J, leaving 18 bases between. The DNA of the CDR3 is TGTGCCAGCAGCACCGTTGGGGGTACGGGGAATCAGCCCCAGCATTTT. Its translation is CASSTVGGTGNQPQHF.

Worth noting for this clonotype: Since the CDR3 does not end with the conserved phenylalanine or tryptophan, this likely comes from a read error. The V gene is TRBV9, the J gene TRBJ1-1; D may be TRBD1 (5 bases). Germline lookup yields CDR1 SGDLS and CDR2 YYNGEE. The CDR3 is 15 residues long. The germline V and J ends were trimmed by 1 base and 0 bases, with 10 bases remaining between them. The CDR3: CASSVQGSMNTEAFL. In DNA, the CDR3 is TGTGCCAGCAGCGTACAGGGCTCCATGAACACTGAAGCTTTCCTT.

As for this clonotype: One junction end disagrees with the germline gene, perhaps due to a read error. J is TRBJ2-2 and V is TRBV5-6, with TRBD2 identical over 16 bases. The CDR3 is made up of 17 amino acids. The germline V gene encodes CDR1 SGHDT and CDR2 YYEEEE. CDR3 protein: CASSPGTSGGATVELFF. CDR3 nucleotide sequence: TGTGCCAGCAGCCCCGGGACTAGCGGGGGGGCAACCGTGGAGCTGTTTTTT.